One T cell receptor (beta chain) is described in this entry. What it recognizes is unknown. Using immunoSEQ multiplex PCR, the repertoire was profiled, and TCRdb retains in-frame clones only, with some absent. Among 2 million to 2.5 million clones, around 92% were seen once, and the ten largest hold 0.3% to 0.45%. The data were taken from a study of shared clonotypes between healthy human individuals. Points from the study as a whole: Several donors showed sharing of approximately 5% of naive CD4 clonotypes.

The CDR3 covers 15 residues. The V end was cut by 6 bases, the J end by 6 bases, with 20 bases between. Looked up from germline, CDR1 is MNHEY and CDR2 is SMNVEV (reference sequence). The receptor's source is a man between 18 and 35 years old in good health. Some clones in this sample may be carry-over from other donors' samples. This chain connects TRBV27 to TRBJ1-2; unclear D gene. Sequenced material: naive CD4+ T cells from PBMCs. The subset denotes: CD45RA+ positively selected. The CDR3 is CASRSMDEAWHGYTF. The CDR3 DNA reads as TGTGCCAGCAGGTCCATGGACGAGGCCTGGCATGGCTACACCTTC.